These 5 T cell receptor beta chains came from one sample sequenced in a study of control samples from healthy donors and cancer patients. TCRdb's table, derived via immunoSEQ multiplex PCR, lists solely in-frame clones and lacks some. The data contain about 84,000 clones, 70% to 85% of them seen just once; the ten biggest clones take up roughly 12%. Specimen: PBMCs. These receptors were collected from a man in his sixties with head and neck cancer.

This rearrangement joins TRBV2 to TRBJ2-7; D is undetermined. Germline CDR1 SNHLY, CDR2 FYNNEI. Trimming removed 6 bases at V and 3 bases at J, with 12 bases between. The CDR3 runs to 13 residues. The CDR3 DNA sequence: TGTGCCAGCAGAAACGGACCGAGCTACGAGCAGTACTTC. Its protein is CASRNGPSYEQYF.

This sequence joins TRBV7-2 and TRBJ2-1, with D possibly matching TRBD1 (6 bases). CDR3 size: 14 residues. Germline V gives CDR1 SGHTA, CDR2 FQGNSA. With 5 bases removed from V and 8 bases from J, the gap between germline ends came to 16 bases. The CDR3 DNA reads TGTGCCAGCAGCACCCAAGACAGGTGGGATGAGCAGTTCTTC. Its protein product is CASSTQDRWDEQFF.

A single count supports this clone. The rearrangement links TRBV6-6 to TRBJ2-7; 13 bases align to TRBD2. From germline, CDR1 is MNHNY and CDR2 SVGAGI (reference sequence). With 5 bases clipped from V and 6 bases from J, the junction kept 7 bases outside the gene matches. The CDR3 contains 15 residues. In DNA form, the CDR3 reads TGTGCCAGCAGTCCCGCGGGACTAGCGGGGCCCGAGCAGTACTTC. Protein product: CASSPAGLAGPEQYF.

The chain is built from TRBV29-1 and TRBJ1-1; tentative D call: TRBD1 (6 bases). CDR1 SQVTM and CDR2 ANQGSEA come from the germline V gene. Trimming shortened V by 6 bases and J by 2 bases, and 13 bases separated the two germline ends. The CDR3 contains 13 residues. The CDR3 spells CSVRTDGNTEAFF. For the CDR3, the DNA is TGCAGCGTCAGGACAGATGGCAACACTGAAGCTTTCTTT. Complete variable domain (other parts from reference TRBV29-1 and TRBJ1-1): SAVISQKPSRDICQRGTSLTIQCQVDSQVTMMFWYRQQPGQSLTLIATANQGSEATYESGFVIDKFPISRPNLTFSTLTVSNMSPEDSSIYLCSVRTDGNTEAFFGQGTRLTVV.

This chain connects TRBV7-2 to TRBJ1-4; D is perhaps TRBD1 (5 bases). This CDR3 is built from 15 residues. Germline V lookup: CDR1 SGHTA, CDR2 FQGNSA. The ends were cut back, 2 bases at V and 6 bases at J, with 13 bases in the middle. CDR3 bases: TGTGCCAGCAGCTTACTACGGGGCGGGTATGAAAAACTGTTTTTT. Translating it yields CASSLLRGGYEKLFF.